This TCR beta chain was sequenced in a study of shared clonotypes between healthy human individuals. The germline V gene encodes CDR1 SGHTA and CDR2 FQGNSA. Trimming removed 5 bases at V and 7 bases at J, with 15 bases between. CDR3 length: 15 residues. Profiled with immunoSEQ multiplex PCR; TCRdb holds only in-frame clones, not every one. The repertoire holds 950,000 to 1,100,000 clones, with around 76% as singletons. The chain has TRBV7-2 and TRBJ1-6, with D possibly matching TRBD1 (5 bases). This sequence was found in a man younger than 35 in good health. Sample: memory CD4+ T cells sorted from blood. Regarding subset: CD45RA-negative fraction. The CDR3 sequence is CASSPRGVPNSPLHF. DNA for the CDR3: TGTGCCAGCAGCCCACGGGGGGTCCCAAATTCACCCCTCCACTTT. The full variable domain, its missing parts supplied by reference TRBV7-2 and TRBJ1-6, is GAGVSQSPSNKVTEKGKDVELRCDPISGHTALYWYRQSLGQGLEFLIYFQGNSAPDKSGLPSDRFSAERTGGSVSTLTIQRTQQEDSAVYLCASSPRGVPNSPLHFGNGTRLTVT.